These T cell receptor beta chains were read from a single sample in a study of T-cell memory formation after mild COVID-19. Each CDR3 protein is one row after TCRdb ran MiXCR on the 5' RACE reads. This repertoire shows roughly 130,000 distinct CDR3 sequences, roughly 6% found once; its top ten account for 2% to 2.5%. Specimen: PBMCs or a T cell subset sorted from them (not recorded which). All receptors derive from an adult woman who had mild COVID-19 (a few samples of this study predate the infection). Cell type and time point are not known. CDR3s include the opening cysteine and the closing phenylalanine or tryptophan. The D gene is left open where the match is weak. Clone size appears in some rows only: once, few, many, or a class for an expanded clone.

d_call j_call clone_size cdr3_length v_call cdr3_aa cdr3_nt
NA TRBJ2-1 many 12 TRBV29-1 CSVWTGFVEQFF TGCAGCGTTTGGACCGGGTTTGTTGAGCAGTTCTTC
NA TRBJ1-3 many 12 TRBV6-5 CAIRGSGNTIYF TGTGCCATTAGGGGTTCTGGAAACACCATATATTTT
NA TRBJ2-6 NA 18 TRBV5-1 CASSKRTTPGTGANVLTF TGCGCCAGCAGCAAGCGTACTACACCAGGCACTGGGGCCAACGTCCTGACTTTC
NA TRBJ2-1 many 12 TRBV10-3 CAILGLGGVLFF TGTGCCATCCTCGGACTAGGGGGGGTTCTGTTCTTC
NA TRBJ2-5 few 18 TRBV4-1 CASSQTLRAGLVQETQYF TGCGCCAGCAGCCAGACGTTAAGGGCAGGTTTGGTTCAAGAGACCCAGTACTTC
TRBD2 TRBJ2-1 many 14 TRBV20-1 CSAPGLARYNEQFF TGCAGTGCGCCGGGACTAGCGAGATACAATGAGCAGTTCTTC
NA TRBJ2-2 many 13 TRBV18 CASSPRQHGELFF TGTGCCAGCTCACCTAGACAGCACGGGGAGCTGTTTTTT
NA TRBJ1-1 many 14 TRBV7-9 CASSLESRNTEAFF TGTGCCAGCAGCTTAGAGTCCAGGAACACTGAAGCTTTCTTT
TRBD1 TRBJ2-7 many 14 TRBV12-3/TRBV12-4 CASSTDRSSYEQYF TGTGCCAGCAGTACGGACAGGAGTTCCTACGAGCAGTACTTC
TRBD1 TRBJ1-5 few 15 TRBV20-1 CSAQGGQGNNQPQHF TGCAGTGCTCAAGGAGGACAGGGGAACAATCAGCCCCAGCATTTT
TRBD2 TRBJ2-1 NA 17 TRBV4-3 CASSQDWGLAYNNEQFF TGCGCCAGCAGCCAAGATTGGGGACTAGCGTACAACAATGAGCAGTTCTTC
NA TRBJ1-1 few 14 TRBV19 CATEVGGRDTEAFF TGTGCCACAGAGGTGGGGGGGAGGGACACTGAAGCTTTCTTT
NA TRBJ2-3 NA 15 TRBV5-1 CASSFHSGSTDTQYF TGCGCCAGCAGCTTCCACTCCGGGAGCACAGATACGCAGTATTTT
NA TRBJ2-5 few 14 TRBV25-1 CASSEGGIQETQYF TGTGCCAGCAGTGAGGGAGGCATCCAAGAGACCCAGTACTTC
NA TRBJ1-1 NA 14 TRBV19 CASSPLTRWTEAFF TGTGCCAGTAGCCCTTTGACCCGGTGGACTGAAGCTTTCTTT
TRBD1 TRBJ2-7 many 14 TRBV4-1 CASSRGGQSYEQYF TGCGCCAGCAGCCGAGGGGGACAGTCCTACGAGCAGTACTTC
NA TRBJ2-7 few 14 TRBV5-6 CASSIGRRTYEQYF TGTGCCAGCAGCATAGGACGGAGGACCTACGAGCAGTACTTC
NA TRBJ2-3 few 13 TRBV7-2 CASSPTSTDTQYF TGTGCCAGCAGCCCCACTAGCACAGATACGCAGTATTTT
TRBD2 TRBJ2-7 many 14 TRBV5-1 CASSSGSGSYEQYF TGCGCCAGCAGCTCGGGTAGCGGGTCCTACGAGCAGTACTTC
TRBD2 TRBJ2-1 few 14 TRBV5-1 CASSIREGGNEQFF TGCGCCAGCAGCATCCGGGAGGGAGGCAATGAGCAGTTCTTC
NA TRBJ2-7 many 13 TRBV29-1 CSVSGTYPPRIYF TGCAGCGTCTCCGGGACCTATCCACCGAGGATCTACTTC
TRBD2 TRBJ2-1 NA 10 TRBV29-1 CSVGGGEQFF TGCAGCGTTGGCGGGGGTGAGCAGTTCTTC
TRBD1 TRBJ2-3 many 18 TRBV7-2 CASSFKQGAPPITDTQYF TGTGCCAGCAGCTTTAAACAGGGGGCCCCCCCGATCACAGATACGCAGTATTTT
TRBD2 TRBJ2-5 many 16 TRBV12-3/TRBV12-4 CASRPGLAEYQETQYF TGTGCCAGCAGACCTGGGCTAGCGGAGTACCAAGAGACCCAGTACTTC
TRBD1 TRBJ2-7 few 12 TRBV12-3/TRBV12-4 CASSFFDRVPYF TGTGCCAGCAGTTTTTTTGACAGGGTACCGTACTTC
TRBD2 TRBJ2-7 many 16 TRBV12-3/TRBV12-4 CASSSGLAAASYEQYF TGTGCCAGCAGCTCCGGTCTAGCGGCAGCATCCTACGAGCAGTACTTC
TRBD1 TRBJ2-7 few 14 TRBV27 CASSLLGQGQEQYF TGTGCCAGCAGTTTATTGGGACAGGGTCAAGAGCAGTACTTC
NA TRBJ2-2 few 16 TRBV7-3 CASSLLGAPNTGELFF TGTGCCAGCAGCTTATTAGGGGCCCCGAACACCGGGGAGCTGTTTTTT
NA TRBJ2-3 NA 17 TRBV6-5 CASSYGGTVPSTDTQYF TGTGCCAGCAGTTACGGGGGGACAGTGCCTAGCACAGATACGCAGTATTTT
NA TRBJ2-1 few 12 TRBV7-2 CASSLVDNEQFF TGTGCCAGCAGCTTAGTTGACAATGAGCAGTTCTTC
NA TRBJ1-5 few 15 TRBV4-2 CASSQEWGRNQPQHF TGTGCCAGCAGCCAAGAGTGGGGCCGCAATCAGCCCCAGCATTTT
TRBD1 TRBJ1-5 NA 13 TRBV20-1 CSAVPGGSQPQHF TGCAGTGCGGTCCCAGGGGGTTCTCAGCCCCAGCATTTT
NA TRBJ2-2 NA 20 TRBV24-1 CATSDSRSLGRFLNTGELFF TGTGCCACCAGTGATTCCCGGTCGCTGGGCAGGTTCCTAAACACCGGGGAGCTGTTTTTT
NA TRBJ2-3 many 13 TRBV29-1 CSVAGRSADTQYF TGCAGCGTGGCCGGCAGGTCAGCAGATACGCAGTATTTT
NA TRBJ2-7 many 14 TRBV20-1 CSARDRSGGTEQYF TGCAGTGCTAGAGATCGATCTGGCGGGACCGAGCAGTACTTC
NA TRBJ2-5 few 13 TRBV4-2 CASSQEASGSQYF TGTGCCAGCAGCCAAGAGGCGTCGGGGAGCCAGTACTTC
TRBD1 TRBJ2-3 NA 14 TRBV5-1 CASSLGQLTDTQYF TGCGCCAGCAGCCTGGGACAGCTCACAGATACGCAGTATTTT
NA TRBJ2-7 many 13 TRBV6-2/TRBV6-3 CASKPGWGYEQYF TGTGCCAGCAAACCAGGATGGGGATACGAGCAGTACTTC
NA TRBJ1-2 many 12 TRBV12-3/TRBV12-4 CASTLEAHGYTF TGTGCCAGCACCCTTGAGGCCCATGGCTACACCTTC
NA TRBJ1-5 few 14 TRBV27 CASSLTQGWQPQHF TGTGCCAGCAGTCTAACACAGGGTTGGCAGCCCCAGCATTTT
NA TRBJ2-7 few 16 TRBV15 CATSRGQGIIGYEQYF TGTGCCACCAGCAGGGGCCAGGGGATCATCGGCTACGAGCAGTACTTC
NA TRBJ1-2 many 14 TRBV5-1 CASSLASETYGYTF TGCGCCAGCAGCTTGGCTTCAGAAACCTATGGCTACACCTTC
NA TRBJ2-7 few 13 TRBV19 CASSALGTYEQYF TGTGCCAGTAGTGCCTTGGGGACCTACGAGCAGTACTTC
NA TRBJ1-6 few 16 TRBV12-3/TRBV12-4 CASSEGGSSYNSPLHF TGTGCCAGCAGTGAAGGGGGGAGCTCCTATAATTCACCCCTCCACTTT
NA TRBJ1-5 few 13 TRBV27 CASSLLSNQPQHF TGTGCCAGCAGTTTACTTAGCAATCAGCCCCAGCATTTT
TRBD1 TRBJ2-7 many 16 TRBV4-1 CASSQEQGVTSYEQYF TGCGCCAGCAGCCAAGAACAGGGGGTCACCTCCTACGAGCAGTACTTC
TRBD2 TRBJ2-1 many 19 TRBV7-2 CASSLAGLAGTIAHNEQFF TGTGCCAGCAGCTTAGCGGGACTAGCGGGAACGATAGCCCACAATGAGCAGTTCTTC
NA TRBJ2-6 NA 16 TRBV4-2 CATEGWRSSGANVLTF TGTGCCACTGAGGGGTGGCGGAGCTCTGGGGCCAACGTCCTGACTTTC
NA TRBJ1-1 NA 10 TRBV20-1 CSASGLGAFF TGCAGTGCTAGTGGGTTAGGGGCTTTCTTT
NA TRBJ2-3 many 13 TRBV7-3 CASSAGFTDTQYF TGTGCCAGCAGCGCCGGGTTTACAGATACGCAGTATTTT
NA TRBJ2-3 few 12 TRBV30 CAWSGGADTQYF TGTGCCTGGAGTGGGGGAGCAGATACGCAGTATTTT
TRBD2 TRBJ2-1 many 15 TRBV20-1 CSAPIAGGNYNEQFF TGCAGTGCGCCCATTGCGGGAGGCAACTACAATGAGCAGTTCTTC
TRBD1 TRBJ1-1 many 18 TRBV5-1 CASSLAAPRQGVNTEAFF TGCGCCAGCAGCTTGGCGGCACCCCGACAGGGGGTAAACACTGAAGCTTTCTTT
NA TRBJ2-1 NA 13 TRBV7-2 CASSPPPSNEQFF TGTGCCAGCAGCCCTCCTCCTAGTAATGAGCAGTTCTTC
NA TRBJ2-6 NA 16 TRBV7-9 CASRTTSGAGANVLTF TGTGCCAGCAGAACTACGTCGGGGGCTGGGGCCAACGTCCTGACTTTC
NA TRBJ1-1 NA 14 TRBV3-1 CASSLHQDRAEAFF TGTGCCAGCAGCCTCCACCAGGACAGAGCTGAAGCTTTCTTT
TRBD2 TRBJ2-1 NA 14 TRBV29-1 CSGSGRGAYNEQFF TGCAGCGGTAGCGGGAGGGGCGCCTACAATGAGCAGTTCTTC
NA TRBJ1-3 NA 16 TRBV4-1 CASSPSPQGYGNTIYF TGCGCCAGCAGCCCGAGTCCCCAGGGGTACGGAAACACCATATATTTT
NA TRBJ2-5 many 15 TRBV7-3 CASSLSGGRQETQYF TGTGCCAGCAGCTTATCAGGGGGGCGCCAAGAGACCCAGTACTTC